This T cell receptor beta chain was retrieved from a study of blood T cell repertoires in COVID-19. About the study: The samples span acute and convalescent COVID-19 from the United States, Italy and Spain. From T cells, B-cell-depleted T cells, or PBMCs came the material, which was cDNA or gDNA.

Per the study methods: Estimated nucleated cell counts came from reference gene primer amplification. Measured with immunoSEQ multiplex PCR; TCRdb has only the in-frame clones, and not every one. For V, J and clone size, that table is used; D and trimming come from the DNA. Of a few hundred thousand clones listed, approximately 77% were seen once; the top ten hold around 2.9%. The CDR3 has 12 amino acids. Losses at the gene ends were 5 bases for V and 8 bases for J; bases not matched to a gene: 2. Germline V gene lookup returns CDR1 LNHDA and CDR2 SQIVND (reference sequence). The genes are TRBV19 and TRBJ2-4; 8 nucleotides agree with TRBD2. The TCR comes from a woman aged 18-29 years with acute or convalescent COVID-19. The sequencing sample was made of peripheral blood. The CDR3 DNA sequence: TGTGCCAGTAGTCCCGGGGGGGACATTCAGTACTTC. Translating it yields CASSPGGDIQYF.